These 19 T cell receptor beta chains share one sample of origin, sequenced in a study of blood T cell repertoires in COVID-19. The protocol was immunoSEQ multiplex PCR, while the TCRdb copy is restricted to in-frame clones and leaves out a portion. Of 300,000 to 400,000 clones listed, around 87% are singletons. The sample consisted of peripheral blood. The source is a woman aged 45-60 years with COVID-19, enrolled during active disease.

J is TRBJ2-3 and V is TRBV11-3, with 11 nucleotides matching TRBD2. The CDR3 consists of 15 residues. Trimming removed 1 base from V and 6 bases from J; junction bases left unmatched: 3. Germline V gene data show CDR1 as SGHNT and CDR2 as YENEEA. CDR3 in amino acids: CASSLGLAGPDTQYF. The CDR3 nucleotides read TGTGCCAGCAGCTTAGGACTAGCGGGACCGGATACGCAGTATTTT.

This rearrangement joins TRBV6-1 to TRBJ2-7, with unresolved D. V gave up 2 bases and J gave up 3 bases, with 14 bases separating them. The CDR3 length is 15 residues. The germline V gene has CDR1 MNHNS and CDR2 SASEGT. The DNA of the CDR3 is TGTGCCAGCAGTGAACTAGGCTCGAAAGACTACGAGCAGTACTTC. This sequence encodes CASSELGSKDYEQYF.

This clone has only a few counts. DNA of the CDR3: TGTGCCAGCAGCTTAGCTAGCGGGAGGAACACCGGGGAGCTGTTTTTT. This gives the protein CASSLASGRNTGELFF. The gene calls are TRBV7-9 and TRBJ2-2, with 9 bases identical to TRBD2. The CDR3 is 16 amino acids. V lost 0 bases and J lost 1; bases outside the gene matches: 0. From germline, CDR1 is SEHNR and CDR2 FQNEAQ (reference sequence).

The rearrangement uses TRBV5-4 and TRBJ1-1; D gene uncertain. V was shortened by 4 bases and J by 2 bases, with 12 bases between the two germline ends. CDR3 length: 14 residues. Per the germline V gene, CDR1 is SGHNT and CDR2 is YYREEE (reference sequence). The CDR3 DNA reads TGTGCCAGCAGCCTCGAGGTTAGCAACACTGAAGCTTTCTTT. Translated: CASSLEVSNTEAFF.

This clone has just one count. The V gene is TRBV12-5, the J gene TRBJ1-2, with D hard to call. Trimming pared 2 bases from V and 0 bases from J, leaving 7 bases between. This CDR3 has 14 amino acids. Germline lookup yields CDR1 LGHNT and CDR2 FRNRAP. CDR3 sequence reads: CASGLSRPNYGYTF. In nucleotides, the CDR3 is TGTGCTAGTGGTTTGTCGCGGCCTAACTATGGCTACACCTTC.

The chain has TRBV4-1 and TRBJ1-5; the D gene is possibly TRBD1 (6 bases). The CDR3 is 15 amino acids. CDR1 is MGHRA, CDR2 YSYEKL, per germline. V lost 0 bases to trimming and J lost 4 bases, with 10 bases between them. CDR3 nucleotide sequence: TGCGCCAGCAGCCAAGAAGGGACACGAAATCAGCCCCAGCATTTT. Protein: CASSQEGTRNQPQHF.

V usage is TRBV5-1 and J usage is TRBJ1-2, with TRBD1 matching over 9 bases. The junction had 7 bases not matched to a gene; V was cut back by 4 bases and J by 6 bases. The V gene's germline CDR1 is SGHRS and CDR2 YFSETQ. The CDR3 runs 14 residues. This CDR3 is CASSMRRDRDGYTF. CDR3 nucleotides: TGCGCCAGCAGCATGAGGAGGGACAGGGATGGCTACACCTTC.

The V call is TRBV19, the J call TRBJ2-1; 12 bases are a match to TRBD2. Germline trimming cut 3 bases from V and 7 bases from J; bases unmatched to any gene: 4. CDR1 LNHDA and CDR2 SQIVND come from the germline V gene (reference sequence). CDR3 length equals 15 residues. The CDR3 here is CASSILAGGRNEQFF. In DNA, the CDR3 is TGTGCCAGTAGTATCCTAGCGGGAGGGCGGAATGAGCAGTTCTTC.

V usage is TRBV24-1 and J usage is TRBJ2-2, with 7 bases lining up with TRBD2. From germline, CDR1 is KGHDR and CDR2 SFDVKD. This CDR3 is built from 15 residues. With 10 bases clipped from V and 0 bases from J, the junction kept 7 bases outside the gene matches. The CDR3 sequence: CATQAGLANTGELFF. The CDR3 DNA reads TGTGCCACTCAAGCGGGGCTAGCGAACACCGGGGAGCTGTTTTTT.

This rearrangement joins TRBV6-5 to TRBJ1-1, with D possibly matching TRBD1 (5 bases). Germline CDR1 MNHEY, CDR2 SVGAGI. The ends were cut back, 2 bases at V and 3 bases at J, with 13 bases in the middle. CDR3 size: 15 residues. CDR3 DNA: TGTGCCAGCAGTTACGCCGGTCGGGGGGACACTGAAGCTTTCTTT. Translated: CASSYAGRGDTEAFF.

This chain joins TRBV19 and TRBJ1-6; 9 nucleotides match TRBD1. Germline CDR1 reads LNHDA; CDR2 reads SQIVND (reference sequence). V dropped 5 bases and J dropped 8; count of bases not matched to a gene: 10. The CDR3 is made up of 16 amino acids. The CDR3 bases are TGTGCCAGTAGTCCTCGGGACAGGGAATTTGATTCACCCCTCCACTTT. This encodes CASSPRDREFDSPLHF.

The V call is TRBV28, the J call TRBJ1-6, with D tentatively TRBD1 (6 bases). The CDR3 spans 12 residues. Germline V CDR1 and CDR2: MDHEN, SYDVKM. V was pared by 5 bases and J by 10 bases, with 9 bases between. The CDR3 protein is CASSDRRSPLHF. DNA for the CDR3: TGTGCCAGCAGTGACAGGAGATCACCCCTCCACTTT.

The CDR3 loop reads CASSLFLTGGQTDTQYF. CDR3 coding DNA: TGCGCCAGCAGCTTGTTCCTGACAGGGGGCCAAACAGATACGCAGTATTTT. The chain combines TRBV5-1 with TRBJ2-3; the match to TRBD1 covers 10 bases. The CDR3 consists of 17 residues. Germline loops: CDR1 SGHRS, CDR2 YFSETQ. With 1 base clipped from V and 3 bases from J, the junction kept 8 bases outside the gene matches.

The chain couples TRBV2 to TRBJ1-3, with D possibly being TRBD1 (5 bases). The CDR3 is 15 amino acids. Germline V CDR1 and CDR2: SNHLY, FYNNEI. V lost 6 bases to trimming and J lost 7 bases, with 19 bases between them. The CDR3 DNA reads TGTGCCAGCAGGGGCGCGGGGGGTTCGTGGAACACCATATATTTT. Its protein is CASRGAGGSWNTIYF.

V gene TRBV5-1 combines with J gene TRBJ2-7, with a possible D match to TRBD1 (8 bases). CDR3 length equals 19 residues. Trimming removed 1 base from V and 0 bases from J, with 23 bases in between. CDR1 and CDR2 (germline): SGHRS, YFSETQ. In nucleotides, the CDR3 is TGCGCCAGCAGCTTGAGGTCAGGGGGCTTAGCGGGTAGCTCCTACGAGCAGTACTTC. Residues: CASSLRSGGLAGSSYEQYF.

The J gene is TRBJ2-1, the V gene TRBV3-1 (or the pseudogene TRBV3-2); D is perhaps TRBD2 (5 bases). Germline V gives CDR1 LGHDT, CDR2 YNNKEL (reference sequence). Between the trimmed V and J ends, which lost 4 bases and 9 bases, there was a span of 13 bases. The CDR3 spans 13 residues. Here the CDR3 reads CASSPPMGVEQFF. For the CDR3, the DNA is TGTGCCAGCAGCCCCCCTATGGGAGTTGAGCAGTTCTTC.

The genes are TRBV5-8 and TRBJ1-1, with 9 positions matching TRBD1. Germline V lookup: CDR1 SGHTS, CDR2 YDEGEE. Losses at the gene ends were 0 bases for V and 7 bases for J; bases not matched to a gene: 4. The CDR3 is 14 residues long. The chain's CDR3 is CASSLDRGLGEAFF. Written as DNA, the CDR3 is TGTGCCAGCAGCTTGGACAGGGGGCTGGGTGAAGCTTTCTTT.

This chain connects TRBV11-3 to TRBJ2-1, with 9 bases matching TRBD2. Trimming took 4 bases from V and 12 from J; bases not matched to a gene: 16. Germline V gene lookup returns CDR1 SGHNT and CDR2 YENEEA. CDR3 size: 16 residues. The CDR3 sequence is CASSSNWAGGPDTQFF. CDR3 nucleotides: TGTGCCAGCAGCTCAAATTGGGCGGGAGGGCCAGACACGCAGTTCTTC.

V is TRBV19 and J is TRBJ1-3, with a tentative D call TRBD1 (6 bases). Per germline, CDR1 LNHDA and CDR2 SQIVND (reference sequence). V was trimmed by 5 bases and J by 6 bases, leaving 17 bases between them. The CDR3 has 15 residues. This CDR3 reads CASSLDRSTINTIYF. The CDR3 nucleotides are TGTGCCAGTAGTCTCGACAGGTCGACCATAAACACCATATATTTT.